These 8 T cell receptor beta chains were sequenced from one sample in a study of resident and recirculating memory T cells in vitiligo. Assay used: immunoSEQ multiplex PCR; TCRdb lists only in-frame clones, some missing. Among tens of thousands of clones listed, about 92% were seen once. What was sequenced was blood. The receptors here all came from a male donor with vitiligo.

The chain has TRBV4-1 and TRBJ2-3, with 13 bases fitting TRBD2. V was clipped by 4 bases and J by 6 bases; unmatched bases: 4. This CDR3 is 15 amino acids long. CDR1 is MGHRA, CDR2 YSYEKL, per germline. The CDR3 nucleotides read TGCGCCAGCAGCCTATGGACTAGCGGGAGTGATACGCAGTATTTT. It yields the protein CASSLWTSGSDTQYF.

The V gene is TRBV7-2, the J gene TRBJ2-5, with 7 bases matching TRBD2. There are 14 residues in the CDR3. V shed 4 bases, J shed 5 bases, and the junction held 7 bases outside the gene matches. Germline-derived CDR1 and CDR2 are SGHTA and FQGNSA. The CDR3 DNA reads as TGTGCCAGCAGCTCCGCCCGGGGAGGGGAGACCCAGTACTTC. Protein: CASSSARGGETQYF.

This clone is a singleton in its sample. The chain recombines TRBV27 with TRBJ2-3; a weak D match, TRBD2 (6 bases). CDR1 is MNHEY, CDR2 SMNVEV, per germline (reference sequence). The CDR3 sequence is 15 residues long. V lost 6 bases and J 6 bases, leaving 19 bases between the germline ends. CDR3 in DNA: TGTGCCAGCAGATATAGCGGTGCAGGACGCGATACGCAGTATTTT. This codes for CASRYSGAGRDTQYF.

CDR3 amino acids: CASSPGGLAGEETQYF. The CDR3 DNA follows: TGTGCCAGCAGCCCAGGGGGACTAGCGGGAGAAGAGACCCAGTACTTC. The V gene is TRBV28, the J gene TRBJ2-5, with TRBD2 matching over 14 bases. Per the germline V gene, CDR1 is MDHEN and CDR2 is SYDVKM. CDR3 length: 16 amino acids. With V trimmed by 6 bases and J by 3 bases, 6 bases remained unmatched.

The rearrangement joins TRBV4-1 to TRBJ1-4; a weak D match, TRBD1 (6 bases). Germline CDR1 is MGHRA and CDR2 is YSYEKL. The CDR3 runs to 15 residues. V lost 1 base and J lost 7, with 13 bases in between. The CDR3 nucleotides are TGCGCCAGCAGCCAAGTACAGGGAGGGGGTGAAAAACTGTTTTTT. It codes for CASSQVQGGGEKLFF.

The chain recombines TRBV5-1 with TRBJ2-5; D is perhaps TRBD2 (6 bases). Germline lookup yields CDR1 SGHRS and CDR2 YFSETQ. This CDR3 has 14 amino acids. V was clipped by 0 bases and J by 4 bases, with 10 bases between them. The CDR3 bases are TGCGCCAGCAGCTTGGGGGGCGGGACAGAGACCCAGTACTTC. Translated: CASSLGGGTETQYF.

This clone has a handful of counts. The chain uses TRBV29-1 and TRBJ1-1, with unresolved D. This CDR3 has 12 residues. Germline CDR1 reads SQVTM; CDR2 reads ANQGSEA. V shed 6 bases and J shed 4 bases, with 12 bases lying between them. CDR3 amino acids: CSVVGWSTEAFF. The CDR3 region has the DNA TGCAGCGTCGTTGGGTGGAGCACTGAAGCTTTCTTT. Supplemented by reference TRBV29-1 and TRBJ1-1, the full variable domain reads SAVISQKPSRDICQRGTSLTIQCQVDSQVTMMFWYRQQPGQSLTLIATANQGSEATYESGFVIDKFPISRPNLTFSTLTVSNMSPEDSSIYLCSVVGWSTEAFFGQGTRLTVV.

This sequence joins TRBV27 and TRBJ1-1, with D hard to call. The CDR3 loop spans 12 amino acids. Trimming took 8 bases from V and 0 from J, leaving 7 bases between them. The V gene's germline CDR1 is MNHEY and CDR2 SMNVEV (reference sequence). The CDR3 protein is CASRGMNTEAFF. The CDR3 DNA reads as TGTGCCAGCCGAGGGATGAACACTGAAGCTTTCTTT.